One and the same sample provided the 23 T cell receptor beta chains below, sequenced in a study of blood T cell repertoires in COVID-19. The assay was immunoSEQ multiplex PCR, and TCRdb's table has in-frame clones only and misses some. Found here are 80,000 to 95,000 clones, about four fifths of them singletons; the top ten hold around 5%. The sequencing input was peripheral blood. These TCRs come from a man older than 75 with COVID-19, enrolled during active disease.

Written as DNA, the CDR3 is TGTGCCAGTAGGCGGGACAGGGGGCCAGCTTTCTTT. Translated, it gives CASRRDRGPAFF. The chain couples TRBV19 to TRBJ1-1; 12 bases align to TRBD1. Germline CDR1 reads LNHDA; CDR2 reads SQIVND (reference sequence). V lost 6 bases, J lost 10 bases, and 3 bases stayed unmatched. The CDR3 is 12 residues long.

This chain connects TRBV10-1 to TRBJ2-3, with D possibly being TRBD1 (5 bases). This CDR3 contains 14 residues. V was cut by 3 bases and J by 6 bases, with 13 bases left in between. Germline CDR1 WNHNN, CDR2 SYGVQD (reference sequence). For the CDR3, the DNA is TGCGCCAGCAGTGACTCAAACCCAGGGGATACGCAGTATTTT. Amino acids: CASSDSNPGDTQYF.

The rearrangement uses TRBV19 and TRBJ2-3; the match to TRBD2 covers 10 bases. Germline loops: CDR1 LNHDA, CDR2 SQIVND (reference sequence). The V segment lost 5 bases and the J segment 1 base; nucleotides outside the gene matches: 9. CDR3 length: 17 amino acids. CDR3 loop: CASSRGGTSARTDTQYF. The CDR3 DNA reads TGTGCCAGTAGTCGGGGGGGGACTAGCGCCCGCACAGATACGCAGTATTTT.

This chain links TRBV6-5 with TRBJ1-4; tentatively, D is TRBD1 (5 bases). CDR1 is MNHEY and CDR2 is SVGAGI in the germline V gene. The CDR3 extends over 16 amino acids. Trimming cost V 2 bases and J 5 bases, with 15 bases left between them. DNA of the CDR3: TGTGCCAGCAGTTACCGTGGGGGAGGGCGAAATGAAAAACTGTTTTTT. As protein: CASSYRGGGRNEKLFF.

V is TRBV23-1 and J is TRBJ1-2; D is uncertain. TRBV23-1 carries the ORF label, with uncertain function. The V end lost 7 bases, the J end lost 4 bases, and 10 bases lay between the germline ends. The CDR3 is 12 residues long. The CDR3 bases are TGCGCCAGCACGCAGGTCCTCTATGGCTACACCTTC. It is translated as CASTQVLYGYTF.

This chain uses TRBV5-8 with TRBJ1-2, with D possibly matching TRBD1 (6 bases). The CDR3 is 15 residues long. The germline V gene encodes CDR1 SGHTS and CDR2 YDEGEE. V was trimmed by 0 bases and J by 4 bases, leaving 13 bases between them. CDR3 region: CASSLAGGRFYGYTF. CDR3 in DNA: TGTGCCAGCAGCTTGGCGGGGGGCAGATTCTATGGCTACACCTTC.

This clone was observed a handful of times. Different DNA sequences within this sample yield the same CDR3. The CDR3 region has the DNA TGTGCCAGCAGTTCCCGGACAGGGCTTGGAAACACCATATATTTT. Protein: CASSSRTGLGNTIYF. This rearrangement joins TRBV28 to TRBJ1-3, with TRBD1 identical over 8 bases. Germline-derived CDR1 and CDR2 are MDHEN and SYDVKM. V was clipped by 4 bases and J by 3 bases; unmatched bases: 5. CDR3 length equals 15 residues.

The chain carries TRBV2 and TRBJ2-5; 8 nucleotides agree with TRBD1. J was trimmed by 5 bases and V by 2 bases; bases with no gene match: 7. The CDR3 spans 15 residues. Germline V gene lookup returns CDR1 SNHLY and CDR2 FYNNEI. CDR3 bases: TGTGCCAGCAGTGAACAGCCAGGGGGCCTGGAGACCCAGTACTTC. This translates into CASSEQPGGLETQYF.

This chain connects TRBV7-9 to TRBJ2-7, with 15 bases that match TRBD2. Germline CDR1 is SEHNR and CDR2 is FQNEAQ (reference sequence). V shed 4 bases and J 10 bases; nucleotides not matched to a gene: 11. CDR3 length equals 16 residues. Here the CDR3 DNA reads TGTGCCAGCAGCTCAGGACTAGCGGGAGGGGCCTTACCCCAGTACTTC. As protein: CASSSGLAGGALPQYF.

The chain links TRBV6-2 or TRBV6-3 to TRBJ2-1; TRBD2 matches at 10 bases. Losses at the gene ends were 5 bases for V and 2 bases for J; bases not matched to a gene: 3. Germline V gene data show CDR1 as MNHEY and CDR2 as SVGEGT. The CDR3 sequence is 15 residues long. Written as DNA, the CDR3 is TGTGCCAGCAGTAACCTAGCGGGAGCCTACAATGAGCAGTTCTTC. It translates to CASSNLAGAYNEQFF.

On this clone itself: This is likely a read error, given that the CDR3 carries no conserved phenylalanine or tryptophan at its end. The CDR3 sequence: CASSNGRQGGSEEQYL. For the CDR3, the DNA is TGTGCCAGTAGTAACGGAAGACAGGGGGGCAGTGAAGAGCAGTACCTC. This chain connects TRBV19 to TRBJ2-7, with 9 nucleotides matching TRBD1. Germline CDR1 is LNHDA and CDR2 is SQIVND (reference sequence). The CDR3 totals 16 residues. Unmatched junction bases numbered 14, after V lost 4 bases and J lost 7 bases.

The rearrangement uses TRBV5-4 and TRBJ2-5; 12 bases agree with TRBD2. CDR3 length equals 14 residues. CDR1 is SGHNT and CDR2 is YYREEE in the germline V gene (reference sequence). The ends lost 0 bases at V and 11 bases at J; junction bases unmatched: 5. The CDR3 region has the DNA TGTGCCAGCAGCTTGGCGGGGACTAGCGGGCTTCAGTACTTC. Protein product: CASSLAGTSGLQYF.

This chain connects TRBV7-9 to TRBJ2-2; D remains unclear. Trimming cost V 3 bases and J 6 bases, with 11 bases left between them. This CDR3 contains 14 residues. Germline V gene lookup returns CDR1 SEHNR and CDR2 FQNEAQ (reference sequence). As DNA, the CDR3 is TGTGCCAGCAGCTTCAAGCGAGAGGCCGGGGAGCTGTTTTTT. Its translation: CASSFKREAGELFF.

This clone has a handful of counts. The V gene is TRBV7-8, the J gene TRBJ2-7, with 11 bases that match TRBD2. V was clipped by 2 bases and J by 5 bases; unmatched bases: 2. Germline loops: CDR1 SGHVS, CDR2 FQNEAQ. This CDR3 is 14 amino acids long. The chain's CDR3 is CASSLQLAGDEQYF. CDR3 bases: TGTGCCAGCAGCTTACAACTAGCGGGAGACGAGCAGTACTTC.

This clone has only a few counts. The chain is built from TRBV6-6 and TRBJ2-7; D is perhaps TRBD1 (6 bases). The CDR3 length is 15 residues. The germline V gene encodes CDR1 MNHNY and CDR2 SVGAGI (reference sequence). The V and J ends lost 5 bases and 5 bases respectively, with 19 bases between them. The CDR3 here is CASSTQGGTKNEQYF. The CDR3 bases are TGTGCCAGCAGTACCCAAGGGGGTACAAAGAACGAGCAGTACTTC.

This clone was seen a single time. This rearrangement joins TRBV5-5 to TRBJ2-5; weak D call: TRBD2 (7 bases). The CDR3 totals 18 residues. Trimming took off 0 bases at V and 5 bases at J, with 23 bases between the two ends. Germline CDR1 reads SGHKS; CDR2 reads YYEKEE (reference sequence). DNA for the CDR3: TGTGCCAGCAGCTTGGGTCGGGGGGCAGAAACCCAGAGGGAGACCCAGTACTTC. This translates into CASSLGRGAETQRETQYF.

The rearrangement uses TRBV5-4 and TRBJ2-5, with TRBD1 matching over 7 bases. Germline V gives CDR1 SGHNT, CDR2 YYREEE (reference sequence). Trimming at V came to 3 bases and at J to 2 bases, leaving 7 bases not matched to a gene. The CDR3 consists of 15 residues. Here the CDR3 reads CASSSRQGQQETQYF. The CDR3 region has the DNA TGTGCCAGCAGCTCCAGACAGGGTCAGCAAGAGACCCAGTACTTC.

This clone was picked up a small number of times. As DNA, the CDR3 is TGCGCCAGCAGTCAGGACAGGGGGCGATCCGAGCAGTACTTC. Its protein product is CASSQDRGRSEQYF. V usage is TRBV4-1 and J usage is TRBJ2-7; 11 nucleotides agree with TRBD1. This CDR3 contains 14 residues. V gave up 6 bases and J gave up 6 bases; unmatched junction bases: 7. Germline CDR1 and CDR2: MGHRA and YSYEKL.

The CDR3 coding sequence is TGTGCCAGCAGCTTCCCGGGACAGGGCCTCTACGAGCAGTACTTC. It yields the protein CASSFPGQGLYEQYF. The chain employs TRBV5-4 and TRBJ2-7; 9 bases map to TRBD1. CDR3 length: 15 residues. V lost 2 bases and J lost 3; bases outside the gene matches: 6. CDR1 and CDR2 from the germline V gene are SGHNT and YYREEE (reference sequence).

This clone was recorded at least ten times. The chain combines TRBV5-4 with TRBJ2-2; TRBD2 is a possible D gene (6 bases). The CDR3 is made up of 13 amino acids. Trimming took 10 bases from V and 2 from J, leaving 12 bases between them. CDR1 SGHNT and CDR2 YYREEE come from the germline V gene (reference sequence). The CDR3: CALAGSNTGELFF. The CDR3 nucleotides read TGTGCCCTGGCGGGGTCAAACACCGGGGAGCTGTTTTTT.

This sequence joins TRBV4-3 and TRBJ2-2; 10 nucleotides match TRBD2. Germline V CDR1 and CDR2: LGHNA, YSLEER. J was trimmed by 7 bases and V by 0 bases; bases with no gene match: 2. The CDR3 runs 15 residues. The CDR3 region has the DNA TGCGCCAGCAGCCAAGACCCTAGCGGGAGCGGGGAGCTGTTTTTT. Encoded protein: CASSQDPSGSGELFF.

The chain uses TRBV7-6 and TRBJ1-3, with D tentatively TRBD1 (6 bases). The CDR3 is 14 amino acids. Per the germline V gene, CDR1 is SGHVS and CDR2 is FNYEAQ. V lost 7 bases, J lost 4 bases, and 14 bases lay in between. The CDR3 spells CASTLGGAGNTIYF. CDR3 nucleotides: TGTGCCAGCACCCTAGGGGGGGCGGGAAACACCATATATTTT.

This clone appeared once. The chain employs TRBV5-1 and TRBJ2-1; a weak D match, TRBD2 (5 bases). The CDR3 contains 16 residues. V lost 4 bases and J 1 base, leaving 15 bases between the germline ends. CDR1 is SGHRS and CDR2 is YFSETQ in the germline V gene. As DNA, the CDR3 is TGCGCCAGCAGCGCTCAGAGGCTAGCTTCCTACAATGAGCAGTTCTTC. Amino acids: CASSAQRLASYNEQFF.